A single sample gave rise to the 4 T cell receptor beta chains below, sequenced in a study of early T cells in non-severe SARS-CoV-2 infection. TCRdb processed the 5' RACE reads anew with MiXCR; each CDR3 protein has one entry. The data show tens of thousands of distinct CDR3 sequences, with about 12% seen just once and over 6% held by the top ten. The sequenced material came from whole blood. These receptors were taken from an adult who was a healthcare worker with PCR-confirmed SARS-CoV-2 infection or an uninfected control (not recorded which).

This clonotype was recorded at least ten times. CDR3 amino acids: CSARVTGLARGETQYF. CDR3 coding DNA: TGCAGTGCTAGGGTGACGGGACTAGCGAGGGGGGAGACCCAGTACTTC. This chain uses TRBV20-1 with TRBJ2-5; 10 bases are a match to TRBD2. CDR1 DFQATT and CDR2 SNEGSKA come from the germline V gene (reference sequence). The V segment lost 3 bases and the J segment 5 bases; nucleotides outside the gene matches: 12. The CDR3 is 16 amino acids.

In its sample, this clonotype was seen a few times. This chain connects TRBV29-1 to TRBJ2-1; D is ambiguous. CDR3 length equals 12 residues. Germline V gene data show CDR1 as SQVTM and CDR2 as ANQGSEA. V shed 0 bases and J shed 7 bases, with 7 bases lying between them. The CDR3 nucleotides read TGCAGCGTTGAAGAATGGGGTAATGAGCAGTTCTTC. This encodes CSVEEWGNEQFF.

This clonotype was detected many times. The genes are TRBV5-5 and TRBJ2-7, with TRBD2 matching over 7 bases. Germline V gene data show CDR1 as SGHKS and CDR2 as YYEKEE (reference sequence). The CDR3 spans 15 residues. Trimming cost V 9 bases and J 2 bases; bases outside gene matches: 14. CDR3: CAITTGLVVAYEQYF. The CDR3, as DNA: TGTGCCATCACAACCGGACTAGTAGTAGCCTACGAGCAGTACTTC.

This clonotype turned up a few times. The gene calls are TRBV12-3 or TRBV12-4 and TRBJ2-7; the match to TRBD2 covers 12 bases. This CDR3 has 14 residues. Germline trimming cut 5 bases from V and 3 bases from J; bases unmatched to any gene: 2. Here the CDR3 reads CASSVGLAGYEQYF. Written as DNA, the CDR3 is TGTGCCAGCAGTGTGGGACTAGCGGGCTACGAGCAGTACTTC.